A selection of T cell receptor beta chains follows, all from one sample in a study of T cell repertoires in cytomegalovirus infection. TCRdb ran MiXCR on the reads and lists one entry per CDR3 protein. This repertoire shows hundreds of thousands of distinct CDR3 sequences, roughly 43% found once; its top ten account for around 45%. These receptors lack a known antigen. Here the sequenced sample was cultured PBMCs, taken from culture after CMV antigen stimulation. All receptors derive from a human donor in good health (CMV status not recorded). Some clones in this sample may be carry-over from other donors' samples. The CDR3 runs from the conserved cysteine through the conserved F or W. A D gene is named only where the DNA matches it firmly. A clone size is listed for some rows: how often the clone was seen (once, few, many), or a class if it is expanded.

many	TRBV7-9	.	TRBJ2-5	CASSFGLQETQYF	TGTGCCAGCAGCTTCGGTCTACAAGAGACCCAGTACTTC
.	TRBV4-1	.	TRBJ2-1	CASSQDPRQPNEQFF	TGCGCCAGCAGCCAAGATCCTAGACAGCCCAATGAGCAGTTCTTC
.	TRBV7-7	TRBD2	TRBJ2-5	CASSRLALAVGAQYF	TGTGCCAGCAGCCGCCTGGCACTAGCGGTTGGGGCCCAGTACTTC
few	TRBV7-2	TRBD1	TRBJ2-1	CASSLVPTGKNEQFF	TGTGCCAGCAGCTTAGTCCCGACAGGGAAAAATGAGCAGTTCTTC
.	TRBV6-2/TRBV6-3	.	TRBJ2-1	CASRGGGGNYNEQFF	TGTGCCAGCAGGGGAGGGGGAGGAAACTACAATGAGCAGTTCTTC
few	TRBV7-2	.	TRBJ1-5	CASSSMGVYQPQHF	TGTGCCAGCAGCTCAATGGGGGTGTATCAGCCCCAGCATTTT
few	TRBV7-2	TRBD2	TRBJ2-7	CASSTYSGNFQWQYF	TGTGCCAGCAGCACTTATAGCGGGAATTTCCAGTGGCAGTACTTC
.	TRBV4-3	TRBD2	TRBJ2-7	CASSQVGGGSGTYEQYF	TGCGCCAGCAGCCAAGTTGGTGGCGGGAGTGGGACCTACGAGCAGTACTTC
few	TRBV4-2	.	TRBJ1-5	CASSQGRSSNQPQHF	TGTGCCAGCAGCCAAGGTCGAAGTAGCAATCAGCCCCAGCATTTT
.	TRBV7-6	TRBD1	TRBJ2-5	CASQGEETQYF	TGTGCCAGTCAGGGGGAAGAGACCCAGTACTTC
.	TRBV5-6	.	TRBJ2-7	CASSPTGFGLPHEQYF	TGTGCCAGCAGCCCCACCGGCTTTGGACTGCCCCACGAGCAGTACTTC
few	TRBV4-3	.	TRBJ1-1	CASSQDGRGIGSSGTEAFF	TGCGCCAGCAGCCAAGATGGCCGGGGAATTGGGAGCTCTGGCACTGAAGCTTTCTTT
.	TRBV6-2/TRBV6-3	.	TRBJ2-1	CASSYQYPGRGFF	TGTGCCAGCAGTTATCAGTACCCGGGTCGTGGGTTCTTC
.	TRBV7-8	.	TRBJ2-7	CASSPNVGVGTYEQYF	TGTGCCAGCAGCCCCAACGTAGGGGTAGGGACCTACGAGCAGTACTTC
.	TRBV7-8	.	TRBJ2-7	CASSWPGRSYEQYF	TGTGCCAGCAGCTGGCCGGGACGGTCCTACGAGCAGTACTTC
few	TRBV12-3/TRBV12-4	.	TRBJ1-5	CATSGQFNQPQHF	TGTGCCACCTCCGGACAGTTCAATCAGCCCCAGCATTTT
few	TRBV7-9	.	TRBJ1-2	CASSPDRPNYGYTF	TGTGCCAGCAGCCCCGACAGACCTAACTATGGCTACACCTTC
.	TRBV2	TRBD2	TRBJ2-5	CASGALAGETQYF	TGTGCCAGTGGGGCGCTAGCGGGAGAGACCCAGTACTTC
few	TRBV7-2	.	TRBJ2-7	CASTHRGLGVEQYF	TGTGCCAGCACCCACCGAGGGCTCGGGGTCGAGCAGTACTTC
.	TRBV2	.	TRBJ2-2	CASSEVRSTGELFF	TGTGCCAGCAGTGAAGTTAGGAGCACCGGGGAGCTGTTTTTT
few	TRBV4-1	TRBD1	TRBJ1-2	CASSQDGRGLYGYTF	TGCGCCAGCAGCCAAGATGGCAGGGGGCTCTATGGCTACACCTTC
many	TRBV7-2	.	TRBJ1-5	CASSLLPGGSNQPQHF	TGTGCCAGCAGCTTATTACCGGGCGGAAGCAATCAGCCCCAGCATTTT
few	TRBV6-5	TRBD2	TRBJ2-1	CASSYSLSGRALRNEQFF	TGTGCCAGCAGTTACTCCCTTAGCGGGAGGGCCCTCCGGAATGAGCAGTTCTTC
.	TRBV4-1	.	TRBJ1-3	CASSQDGQAGNTIYF	TGTGCCAGCAGCCAAGATGGGCAGGCTGGAAACACCATATATTTT
few	TRBV7-4	TRBD2	TRBJ2-1	CATSRRGGLGNPNEQFF	TGTGCCACCTCTCGGCGGGGGGGCCTCGGAAATCCCAATGAGCAGTTCTTC
many	TRBV27	TRBD1	TRBJ1-2	CASSIQGANYGYTF	TGTGCCAGCAGTATCCAGGGGGCTAACTATGGCTACACCTTC
many	TRBV7-2	.	TRBJ1-1	CASSLTTNTEAFF	TGTGCCAGCAGCCTCACAACCAACACTGAAGCTTTCTTT
.	TRBV7-2	.	TRBJ2-3	CASSLMGPPQYF	TGTGCCAGCAGCTTAATGGGACCCCCGCAGTATTTT
.	TRBV7-2	.	TRBJ1-6	CASSLVGYISPLHF	TGTGCCAGCAGCTTAGTGGGCTATATTTCACCCCTCCACTTT
.	TRBV20-1	TRBD1	TRBJ2-7	CSARGQVPHEQYF	TGCAGTGCTAGGGGACAGGTTCCCCACGAGCAGTACTTC
few	TRBV4-3	TRBD1	TRBJ1-4	CASSQEMRAGGESNEKLFF	TGCGCCAGCAGCCAAGAAATGAGGGCAGGGGGCGAAAGTAATGAAAAACTGTTTTTT
.	TRBV6-1	.	TRBJ2-5	CASSESQASLTQYF	TGTGCCAGCAGTGAATCCCAGGCTAGCCTCACCCAGTACTTC
.	TRBV12-3/TRBV12-4	TRBD2	TRBJ2-7	CASSTSGSSYEQYF	TGTGCCAGCAGCACTAGCGGGAGCTCCTACGAGCAGTACTTC
few	TRBV6-1	.	TRBJ2-5	CASSEAVFVQETQYF	TGTGCCAGCAGTGAAGCCGTATTTGTCCAAGAGACCCAGTACTTC
.	TRBV6-2/TRBV6-3	.	TRBJ2-7	CASRPQGFGSYEQYF	TGTGCCAGCAGACCGCAGGGTTTCGGGTCCTACGAGCAGTACTTC
few	TRBV18	.	TRBJ1-6	CASSPRPENSPLHF	TGTGCCAGCTCACCAAGACCGGAAAATTCACCCCTCCACTTT
.	TRBV28	.	TRBJ1-2	CASSLNIKVGYTF	TGTGCCAGCAGTTTAAACATTAAAGTCGGCTACACCTTC
.	TRBV7-8	TRBD1	TRBJ1-1	CASSLQLGTGRDEAFF	TGTGCCAGCAGCTTACAGTTGGGGACAGGGCGCGATGAAGCTTTCTTT
few	TRBV7-2	.	TRBJ1-1	CASSFYRVSEAFF	TGTGCCAGCAGCTTCTATCGTGTTTCTGAAGCTTTCTTT
.	TRBV19	TRBD2	TRBJ2-7	CASSKEGLAGVGEQYF	TGTGCCAGTAGTAAGGAAGGGCTAGCGGGAGTTGGCGAGCAGTACTTC
.	TRBV11-2	.	TRBJ2-7	CASSPFVESSYEQYF	TGTGCCAGCAGTCCCTTTGTCGAGAGCTCCTACGAGCAGTACTTC
.	TRBV7-9	TRBD1	TRBJ2-3	CASSDPGTGGTDTQYF	TGTGCCAGCAGCGATCCCGGGACAGGGGGCACAGATACGCAGTATTTT
.	TRBV7-2	.	TRBJ1-1	CASSLERRGNTEAFF	TGTGCCAGCAGCTTAGAGAGACGGGGGAACACTGAAGCTTTCTTT
.	TRBV5-6	TRBD1	TRBJ2-3	CASRTWGQEADTQYF	TGTGCCAGCAGGACGTGGGGACAGGAGGCAGATACGCAGTATTTT
.	TRBV6-5	TRBD2	TRBJ2-1	CASSGLAGHNEQFF	TGTGCCAGCTCCGGACTAGCGGGACACAATGAGCAGTTCTTC
.	TRBV5-5	.	TRBJ2-2	CASSSDNTGELFF	TGTGCCAGCAGTTCCGACAACACCGGGGAGCTGTTTTTT
once	TRBV12-5	.	TRBJ1-5	CASGLPGLGNQPQHF	TGTGCTAGTGGTTTGCCAGGGTTAGGCAATCAGCCCCAGCATTTT
.	TRBV20-1	TRBD1	TRBJ1-1	CSASGTGGWGTEAFF	TGCAGTGCTTCCGGGACAGGGGGTTGGGGCACTGAAGCTTTCTTT
.	TRBV19	.	TRBJ1-1	CASSISEDTEAFF	TGTGCCAGTAGTATTTCGGAGGACACTGAAGCTTTCTTT
few	TRBV7-9	.	TRBJ2-1	CASSHLGPNEQFF	TGTGCCAGCAGCCATCTCGGCCCCAATGAGCAGTTCTTC
few	TRBV7-2	.	TRBJ1-2	CASSFPSGGYTF	TGTGCCAGCAGCTTCCCGAGTGGCGGCTACACCTTC
few	TRBV7-8	TRBD1	TRBJ2-5	CASSWRTGRQTQYF	TGTGCCAGCAGCTGGCGGACAGGGAGGCAGACCCAGTACTTC